A selection of T cell receptor beta chains follows, all from one sample in a study of blood T cell repertoires in COVID-19. Assay: immunoSEQ multiplex PCR; the TCRdb copy retains only in-frame clones and omits some. The sample gives 200,000 or so clones, around nine tenths of which show up once; about 6.8% is in the top ten. Sequencing input: peripheral blood. Source of these receptors: a woman in her forties who had recovered from COVID-19. Each CDR3 is given with its conserved first and last residue. The D gene is left open where the match is weak. Not every row has a clone size; where given, it reads once, few, many or a size class.

v_call,clone_size,j_call,d_call,cdr3_nt,cdr3_aa
TRBV9,-,TRBJ1-4,TRBD1,TGTGCCAGCAGCGTAGCCACTGACAGGGGAGGTGAAAAACTGTTTTTT,CASSVATDRGGEKLFF
TRBV15,once,TRBJ1-2,-,TGTGCCACCAGCAGAACTCAGACAGCCAGGTATGGCTACACCTTC,CATSRTQTARYGYTF
TRBV7-7,-,TRBJ2-2,-,TGTGCCAGCAGCTTAGGCAGGGGGGAGACCGGGGAGCTGTTTTTT,CASSLGRGETGELFF
TRBV9,once,TRBJ2-3,-,TGTGCCAGCAGCGTAATGGGGAGCGCTCATCATACAGATACGCAGTATTTT,CASSVMGSAHHTDTQYF
TRBV28,-,TRBJ2-7,TRBD2,TGTGCCAGCAGTTTGGGGACTAGCGGCTCCTACGAGCAGTACTTC,CASSLGTSGSYEQYF
TRBV6-5,-,TRBJ1-1,-,TGTGCCAGCAGTTTATCAACAGGGAACACTGAAGCTTTCTTT,CASSLSTGNTEAFF
TRBV7-3,-,TRBJ2-2,TRBD1,TGTGCCAGCAGCTTATCGGCAGGGGGCACCGGGGAGCTGTTTTTT,CASSLSAGGTGELFF
TRBV11-2,-,TRBJ2-1,TRBD2,TGTGCCAGCACCATTGGTGGACTAGCGGGCTCCTACAATGAGCAGTTCTTC,CASTIGGLAGSYNEQFF
TRBV3-1/TRBV3-2,-,TRBJ2-7,-,TGTGCCAGCAGATTGGACACCACAGCCTACGAGCAGTACTTC,CASRLDTTAYEQYF
TRBV4-1,-,TRBJ2-7,-,TGCGCCAGCAGCCAAGATCTGGGTAGCGGCTACGAGCAGTACTTC,CASSQDLGSGYEQYF
TRBV5-6,-,TRBJ2-7,-,TGTGCCAGCAGCTCATGGGGTCCTCAGAGTGGGGAGCACGAGCAGTACTTC,CASSSWGPQSGEHEQYF
TRBV6-5,few,TRBJ1-6,-,TGTGCCAGCAGACAAAATTCACCCCTCCACTTT,CASRQNSPLHF
TRBV28,once,TRBJ1-2,TRBD1,TGTGCCAGCAGTCCAACAGGGGGAAGATATGGCTACACCTTC,CASSPTGGRYGYTF
TRBV24-1,-,TRBJ2-3,TRBD1,TGTGCCACCGGATCTGGACAGGGAGTTGATACGCAGTATTTT,CATGSGQGVDTQYF
TRBV5-8,-,TRBJ2-1,TRBD2,TGTGCCAGCACCAGTGGGAGCCTAGCGGGAGGAGGTAATGAGCAGTTCTTC,CASTSGSLAGGGNEQFF
TRBV3-1/TRBV3-2,-,TRBJ2-4,-,TGTGCCAGCAGCCCCAGGTATTCTGGACTTGGCAAAAACATTCAGTACTTC,CASSPRYSGLGKNIQYF
TRBV7-2,-,TRBJ2-2,-,TGTGCCAGCAGCCCTTGGGGGCAGTCCACCGGGGAGCTGTTTTTT,CASSPWGQSTGELFF
TRBV28,-,TRBJ1-4,-,TGTGCCAGCAGTTTAACGGGGGGGCTTAATGAAAAACTGTTTTTT,CASSLTGGLNEKLFF
TRBV29-1,-,TRBJ1-4,TRBD1,TGCAGCGTACTGACAGGGATCTCAGAAAAACTGTTTTTT,CSVLTGISEKLFF
TRBV11-3,-,TRBJ2-3,-,TGTGCCAGCAGCCAACGGCTGGTAGCGACAGATACGCAGTATTTT,CASSQRLVATDTQYF
TRBV2,-,TRBJ1-1,TRBD1,TGTGCCAGCAGTCGACAGGGACAGAACACTGAAGCTTTCTTT,CASSRQGQNTEAFF
TRBV7-2,-,TRBJ1-1,TRBD1,TGTGCCAGCAGCTTAGAGAGGGGGCGAGAAGCTTTCTTT,CASSLERGREAFF
TRBV9,-,TRBJ2-3,-,TGTGCCAGCACGCTCGGGAGAGGGACGAATACGCAGTATTTT,CASTLGRGTNTQYF
TRBV11-3,-,TRBJ2-1,TRBD2,TGTGCCAGCAGCTTTGATGGGACTACCTTCTATGAGCAGTTCTTC,CASSFDGTTFYEQFF
TRBV7-9,few,TRBJ2-7,-,TGTGCCAGCAGAGGAGGGCCTGAGCAGTACTTC,CASRGGPEQYF
TRBV28,-,TRBJ2-1,-,TGTGCCAGCAGTTCCAGCCTCGGCGAGCGTGCCTACAATGAGCAGTTCTTC,CASSSSLGERAYNEQFF
TRBV28,-,TRBJ1-1,-,TGTGCCAGCAGCAGAGACAAATTGAACACTGAAGCTTTCTTT,CASSRDKLNTEAFF
TRBV7-9,-,TRBJ2-1,-,TGTGCCAGCAGCTTCCAGGCTTTGAGTGAGCAGTTCTTC,CASSFQALSEQFF
TRBV24-1,-,TRBJ2-5,TRBD2,TGTGCCACCAGTGGGGCTAGCGGGGCCCAAGAGACCCAGTACTTC,CATSGASGAQETQYF
TRBV3-1/TRBV3-2,-,TRBJ2-7,-,TGTGCCAGCAGCCAAACTTTCTACGAGCAGTACTTC,CASSQTFYEQYF
TRBV18,-,TRBJ2-7,TRBD2,TGTGCCAGCTCACCCCTAGCGGACGAGCAGTACTTC,CASSPLADEQYF
TRBV7-2,-,TRBJ1-2,-,TGTGCCAGCAGCTTAAAGGAGGGGCCTTATGGCTACACCTTC,CASSLKEGPYGYTF
TRBV6-5,-,TRBJ2-7,-,TGTGCCAGCAGTTACACTACTGCTAGCTCCTACGAGCAGTACTTC,CASSYTTASSYEQYF
TRBV19,once,TRBJ2-7,-,TGTGCCAGTAGTATCAAGTCACAGGGAAGCCACGAGCAGTACTTC,CASSIKSQGSHEQYF
TRBV18,-,TRBJ2-3,-,TGTGCCAGCTCACCAGGCGGGGCCCGGCGGGATACGCAGTATTTT,CASSPGGARRDTQYF
TRBV29-1,-,TRBJ1-1,-,TGCAGCGTCAAGCCTATTACTGACACTGAAGCTTTCTTT,CSVKPITDTEAFF
TRBV27,-,TRBJ2-7,-,TGTGCCAGCAGTTTAGGAGGGCCGGGCTACGAGCAGTACTTC,CASSLGGPGYEQYF
TRBV19,-,TRBJ1-4,TRBD1,TGTGCCAGTAGAAGGGGGCGCGAAAAACTGTTTTTT,CASRRGREKLFF
TRBV7-3,-,TRBJ2-1,-,TGTGCCAGCAGCCCCGGCTCCTACAATGAGCAGTTCTTC,CASSPGSYNEQFF
TRBV5-6,-,TRBJ2-7,TRBD1,TGTGCCAGCAGCCTGCCCGGACAGGGGGTGTCCTACGAGCAGTACTTC,CASSLPGQGVSYEQYF
TRBV5-1,-,TRBJ2-1,TRBD1,TGCGCCAGCAGCCCAAGGACAGGGGTGGATGAGCAGTTCTTC,CASSPRTGVDEQFF
TRBV7-2,-,TRBJ2-7,-,TGTGCCAGCAGCCCCCGAAGAGACACCTACGAGCAGTACTTC,CASSPRRDTYEQYF
TRBV15,-,TRBJ2-4,-,TGTGCCACCAGCAGAGATAGCCGCGGAGGGGACATTCAGTACTTC,CATSRDSRGGDIQYF